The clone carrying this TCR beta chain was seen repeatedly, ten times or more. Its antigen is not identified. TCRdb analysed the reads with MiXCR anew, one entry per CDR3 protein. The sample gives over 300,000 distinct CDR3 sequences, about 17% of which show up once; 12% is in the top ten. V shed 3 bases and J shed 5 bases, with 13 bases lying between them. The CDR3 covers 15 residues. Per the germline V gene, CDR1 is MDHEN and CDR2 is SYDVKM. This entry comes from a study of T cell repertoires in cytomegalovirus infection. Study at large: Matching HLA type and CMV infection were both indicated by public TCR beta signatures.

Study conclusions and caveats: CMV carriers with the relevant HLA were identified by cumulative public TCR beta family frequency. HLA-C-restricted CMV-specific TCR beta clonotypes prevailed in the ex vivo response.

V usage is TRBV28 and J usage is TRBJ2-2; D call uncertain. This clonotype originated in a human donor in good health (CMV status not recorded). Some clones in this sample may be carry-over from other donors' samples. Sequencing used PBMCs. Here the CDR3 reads CASSFLGHETGELFF. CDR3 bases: TGTGCCAGCAGTTTTTTGGGTCATGAGACCGGGGAGCTGTTTTTT.